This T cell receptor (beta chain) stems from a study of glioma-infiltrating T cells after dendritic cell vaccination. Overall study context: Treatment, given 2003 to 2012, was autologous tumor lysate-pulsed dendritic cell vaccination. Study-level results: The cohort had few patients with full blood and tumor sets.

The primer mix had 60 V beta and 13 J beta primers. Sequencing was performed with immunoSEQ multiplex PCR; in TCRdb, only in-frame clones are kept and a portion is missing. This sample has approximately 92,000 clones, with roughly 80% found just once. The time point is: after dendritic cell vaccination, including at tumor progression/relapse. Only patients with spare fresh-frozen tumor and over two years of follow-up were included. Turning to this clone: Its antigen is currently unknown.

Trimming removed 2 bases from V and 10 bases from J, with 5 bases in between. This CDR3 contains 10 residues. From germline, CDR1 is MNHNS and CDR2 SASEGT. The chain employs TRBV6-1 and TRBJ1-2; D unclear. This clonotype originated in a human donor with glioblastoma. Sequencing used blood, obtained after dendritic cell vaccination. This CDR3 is CASSERFYTF. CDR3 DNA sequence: TGTGCCAGCAGTGAACGGTTCTACACCTTC.